These 12 T cell receptor beta chains were all obtained from the same sample, sequenced in a study of OX40 agonist ivuxolimab in advanced cancers. Using immunoSEQ multiplex PCR, the repertoire was profiled, and TCRdb retains in-frame clones only, with some absent. The data contain 77,000 or so clones, roughly 90% of them singletons. The material was CD4+ or CD8+ T cells sorted from blood, obtained in a trial of the OX40 agonist ivuxolimab. The source is an adult with an advanced solid tumor such as melanoma, head and neck, liver or kidney cancer.

The V gene is TRBV7-2, the J gene TRBJ2-7; TRBD1 might be the D (6 bases). The CDR3 loop spans 13 amino acids. The germline V gene has CDR1 SGHTA and CDR2 FQGNSA. Trimming left V 1 base short and J 6 bases short, with 10 bases between. Here the CDR3 DNA reads TGTGCCAGCAGCTTAGGACAGGCTGGCGAGCAGTACTTC. Its protein product is CASSLGQAGEQYF.

The chain links TRBV11-2 to TRBJ2-2; the D is unclear. The V and J ends lost 0 bases and 5 bases respectively, with 7 bases between them. Germline V CDR1 and CDR2: SGHAT, FQNNGV. There are 14 residues in the CDR3. The DNA for the CDR3 is TGTGCCAGCAGCTTAGATCCCGGGACCGGGGAGCTGTTTTTT. Translation: CASSLDPGTGELFF.

The gene calls are TRBV5-1 and TRBJ2-5, with 7 bases aligning to TRBD1. Looked up from germline, CDR1 is SGHRS and CDR2 is YFSETQ. V shed 4 bases, J shed 5 bases, and the junction held 8 bases outside the gene matches. The CDR3 sequence is 14 residues long. The CDR3 loop reads CASSRGQSDETQYF. CDR3 sequence (DNA): TGCGCCAGCAGCCGGGGACAGTCTGACGAGACCCAGTACTTC.

CDR3 DNA sequence: TGTGCCAGCTCGGGGCAGGGGGTCAATCAGCCCCAGCATTTT. This codes for CASSGQGVNQPQHF. The chain recombines TRBV18 with TRBJ1-5; the match to TRBD1 covers 7 bases. CDR1 is KGHSH and CDR2 is LQKENI in the germline V gene. Trimming took 6 bases from V and 3 from J; bases not matched to a gene: 5. CDR3 length equals 14 residues.

The rearrangement joins TRBV10-3 to TRBJ2-1, with D possibly being TRBD1 (5 bases). Between the trimmed V and J ends, which lost 2 bases and 1 base, there was a span of 9 bases. Per the germline V gene, CDR1 is ENHRY and CDR2 is SYGVKD. The CDR3 runs to 15 residues. The CDR3: CAISERQGSYNEQFF. The CDR3 nucleotides are TGTGCCATCAGTGAGAGGCAGGGTTCCTACAATGAGCAGTTCTTC.

V and J are TRBV19 and TRBJ1-2; D might be TRBD1 (5 bases). Trimming left V 7 bases short and J 3 bases short, with 15 bases between. The germline CDR1 and CDR2 sequences are LNHDA and SQIVND (reference sequence). CDR3 length equals 14 residues. The CDR3 DNA is TGTGCCAGTACTACTTCGCGGGGGGACTATGGCTACACCTTC. Protein product: CASTTSRGDYGYTF.

The chain joins TRBV18 to TRBJ2-1; TRBD2 might be the D (6 bases). The CDR3 has 17 amino acids. Germline values: CDR1 KGHSH, CDR2 LQKENI. V was clipped by 2 bases and J by 0 bases, with 14 bases between them. CDR3 coding DNA: TGTGCCAGCTCACCAGACGCGGCGGGGAGCTCCTACAATGAGCAGTTCTTC. This codes for CASSPDAAGSSYNEQFF.

This sequence joins TRBV2 and TRBJ1-5, with 10 bases fitting TRBD1. This CDR3 region has 14 residues. Trimming took 6 bases from V and 5 from J; bases not matched to a gene: 4. Germline CDR1 is SNHLY and CDR2 is FYNNEI. CDR3 loop: CASSPTGGDQPQHF. DNA for the CDR3: TGTGCCAGCAGCCCGACAGGGGGCGATCAGCCCCAGCATTTT.

The chain recombines TRBV2 with TRBJ2-3; TRBD1 matches 7 bases. With 8 bases clipped from V and 0 bases from J, the junction kept 5 bases outside the gene matches. In germline, CDR1 is SNHLY, CDR2 FYNNEI. This CDR3 has 14 amino acids. The CDR3 region has the DNA TGTGCCAGCGGGGGACAGTTCAGCACAGATACGCAGTATTTT. Residues: CASGGQFSTDTQYF.

This rearrangement joins TRBV7-2 to TRBJ1-1; D may be TRBD1 (5 bases). This CDR3 has 14 amino acids. CDR1 is SGHTA, CDR2 FQGNSA, per germline. Trimming left V 7 bases short and J 3 bases short, with 15 bases between. CDR3 sequence (DNA): TGTGCCAGCATCGCCGGGAAAGGGGACACTGAAGCTTTCTTT. As protein: CASIAGKGDTEAFF.

This chain links TRBV9 with TRBJ1-1; 11 bases line up with TRBD1. The germline V gene encodes CDR1 SGDLS and CDR2 YYNGEE. The CDR3 runs to 13 residues. Trimming at V came to 0 bases and at J to 11 bases, leaving 3 bases not matched to a gene. The CDR3 loop is CASSVGTGGSAFF. In DNA, the CDR3 is TGTGCCAGCAGCGTAGGGACAGGGGGCTCGGCTTTCTTT. The complete variable domain, with remaining parts taken from reference TRBV9 and TRBJ1-1, reads DSGVTQTPKHLITATGQRVTLRCSPRSGDLSVYWYQQSLDQGLQFLIQYYNGEERAKGNILERFSAQQFPDLHSELNLSSLELGDSALYFCASSVGTGGSAFFGQGTRLTVV.

V is TRBV18 and J is TRBJ1-5; TRBD1 matches at 10 bases. CDR1 is KGHSH and CDR2 is LQKENI in the germline V gene. The CDR3 length is 13 residues. J lost 2 bases, V lost 9 bases, and 1 base had no gene match. CDR3 coding DNA: TGTGCCAGTGGGACAGGGGGCAATCAGCCCCAGCATTTT. This encodes CASGTGGNQPQHF.